The clone carrying this T cell receptor (beta chain) has a handful of counts. Its specificity is unknown. Sequencing was performed with immunoSEQ multiplex PCR; in TCRdb, only in-frame clones are kept and a portion is missing. Of roughly 1,600 clones listed, 74% are singletons. The data belong to a study of chemoradiotherapy in HPV16-positive cancers. Study results and limitations: Candidate HPV-specific clones and E7-related TCR motifs grew in tumor during treatment.

Trimming took 5 bases from V and 2 from J, leaving 10 bases between them. The CDR3 has 13 residues. Germline V gene sequence: CDR1 MNHNY, CDR2 SVGAGI (reference sequence). This sequence originates from a human donor with HPV-associated anogenital cancer. V and J are TRBV6-6 and TRBJ2-7; tentative D call: TRBD2 (6 bases). The input for sequencing was tumor tissue, taken from a patient who underwent chemoradiotherapy. CDR3 protein: CASSAGPPYEQYF. Here the CDR3 DNA reads TGTGCCAGCAGTGCGGGGCCTCCCTACGAGCAGTACTTC.